The source of this T cell receptor (beta chain) is a study of OX40 agonist ivuxolimab in advanced cancers. Generated by immunoSEQ multiplex PCR, the TCRdb table keeps only in-frame clones and is missing some. The sample includes about 60,000 clones, approximately 86% of them seen just once. General observations from the study: Within 6 weeks, CD4+ and CD8+ blood T cells expanded clonally at 0.1 to 3.0 mg/kg. Patients who responded partially at 0.1-3.0 mg/kg showed clonal expansion ranking among the lowest.

For this clone: What it binds is not known.

V lost 4 bases, J lost 2 bases, and 18 bases lay in between. The germline V gene encodes CDR1 LNHDA and CDR2 SQIVND (reference sequence). CDR3 length equals 17 residues. This material consisted of CD4+ or CD8+ T cells sorted from blood, taken in a trial of the OX40 agonist ivuxolimab. This TCR was recovered from an adult with an advanced solid tumor such as melanoma, head and neck, liver or kidney cancer. This chain joins TRBV19 and TRBJ1-5, with unresolved D. The CDR3 region is CASSTPRGRDGNQPQHF. CDR3 DNA sequence: TGTGCCAGTAGTACCCCGCGAGGGCGGGATGGCAATCAGCCCCAGCATTTT.